This is a list of T cell receptor beta chains from one sample in a study of T cells in Graves' hyperthyroidism and ophthalmopathy. TCRdb re-analysed the multiplex PCR reads in MiXCR, keeping a single row per CDR3 protein. The sample holds 650,000 to 750,000 distinct CDR3 sequences; around 15% are singletons and the top ten take roughly 10%. Source material: blood. The receptors here all came from a woman under 30 with Graves' hyperthyroidism. CDR3s include the opening cysteine and the closing phenylalanine or tryptophan. Fields, in order: V gene, J gene, clone size, D gene, CDR3 DNA, CDR3 protein. A D gene is named only where the DNA matches it firmly. Expanded clones get a size class; other rows say once, few or many, or leave the size out.

TRBV11-3	TRBJ2-5	many	NA	TGTGCCAGCAGCTTAGCGTCAGAAAGCCAAGAGACCCAGTACTTC	CASSLASESQETQYF
TRBV7-8	TRBJ1-5	many	NA	TGTGCCAGCAGCGCCCCCGGCGGATATAGCAATCAGCCCCAGCATTTT	CASSAPGGYSNQPQHF
TRBV4-3	TRBJ1-1	NA	NA	TGCGCCAGCAGCTCTCATCCGATGGGGAACACTGAAGCTTTCTTT	CASSSHPMGNTEAFF
TRBV4-3	TRBJ2-1	few	TRBD1	TGCGCCAGCAGCCAAGATCCGGGACAGGGGGCCGATGAGCAGTTCTTC	CASSQDPGQGADEQFF
TRBV6-6	TRBJ1-5	NA	TRBD1	TGTGCCAGCAGTTACTCCGACAGGGGGAATCAGCCCCAGCATTTT	CASSYSDRGNQPQHF
TRBV27	TRBJ2-1	few	TRBD2	TGTGCCAGCCACGGGGGGAATGAGCAGTTCTTC	CASHGGNEQFF
TRBV20-1	TRBJ2-7	NA	TRBD2	TGCAGTGCTAGAGATCTTCGGACTAGCTACGAGCAGTACTTC	CSARDLRTSYEQYF
TRBV13	TRBJ2-1	NA	NA	TGTGCCAGCAGCTTACTGGGAGTGGGCTCCTACAATGGGCAGTTCTTC	CASSLLGVGSYNGQFF
TRBV7-2	TRBJ2-3	few	TRBD2	TGTGCCAGCAGCTTAGGGTGGGGACTAGCCGCATCTGCCTCTAGCACAGATACGCAGTATTTT	CASSLGWGLAASASSTDTQYF
TRBV6-5	TRBJ1-3	NA	NA	TGTGCCAGCAGTTACTCAGTGCACTCGGGAAACACCATATATTTT	CASSYSVHSGNTIYF
TRBV19	TRBJ2-7	NA	TRBD2	TGTGCCAGTAGTATATCGGGGGGAGACAACTACGAGCAGTACTTC	CASSISGGDNYEQYF
TRBV24-1	TRBJ2-1	few	TRBD1	TGTGCCACCAGTGATTACCGGGACAGGGGGCTAAATGAGCAGTTCTTC	CATSDYRDRGLNEQFF
TRBV9	TRBJ2-3	NA	TRBD2	TGTGCCAGCAGCGCCACCGGGACTAGCGGCACAGATACGCAGTATTTT	CASSATGTSGTDTQYF
TRBV18	TRBJ1-5	NA	TRBD1	TGTGCCAGCTCATCTCAGGGGGACGATCAGCCCCAGCATTTT	CASSSQGDDQPQHF
TRBV2	TRBJ1-4	many	NA	TGTGCCAGCAGTGATAAAAAACTGTTTTTT	CASSDKKLFF
TRBV19	TRBJ1-2	NA	NA	TGTGCCAGTAGTATAGCAACTTCCGGGGTTCCGGCCTATGGCTACACCTTC	CASSIATSGVPAYGYTF
TRBV27	TRBJ2-7	NA	NA	TGTGCCAGCGGCCAGGGCTCTTCACCGTACGAGCAGTACTTC	CASGQGSSPYEQYF
TRBV29-1	TRBJ1-1	many	NA	TGCAGCGTTCATTCGAGGAACACTGAAGCTTTCTTT	CSVHSRNTEAFF
TRBV28	TRBJ2-7	few	TRBD1	TGTGCCAGCAGTAGGACAGGGGGAGATGAGCAGTACTTC	CASSRTGGDEQYF
TRBV6-1	TRBJ1-5	NA	TRBD1	TGTGCCAGCACCGCAGGGGGTAGCCAGCCCCAGCATTTT	CASTAGGSQPQHF
TRBV6-2/TRBV6-3	TRBJ2-7	NA	TRBD2	TGTGCCAGCAGACATAGACTAGCGGGAGGGCCTCCCCAATACGAGCAGTACTTC	CASRHRLAGGPPQYEQYF
TRBV6-2/TRBV6-3	TRBJ2-1	many	TRBD2	TGTGCCAGCAGTTTGTCCGGGACTAGCGGTTTACCGTCCTACAATGAGCAGTTCTTC	CASSLSGTSGLPSYNEQFF
TRBV7-9	TRBJ2-3	many	TRBD2	TGTGCCAGCAGCTTAGCGCTGAGACTAGCGGGAGTTGATACGCAGTATTTT	CASSLALRLAGVDTQYF
TRBV27	TRBJ2-5	many	NA	TGTGCCAGCAGCCCGACAGTCACCGGCCAAGAGACCCAGTACTTC	CASSPTVTGQETQYF
TRBV20-1	TRBJ2-1	many	TRBD2	TGCAGTGCCCGGAGGGCGGGAGTAAGATACAATGAGCAGTTCTTC	CSARRAGVRYNEQFF
TRBV9	TRBJ2-7	many	NA	TGTGCCAGCAGCCCCGAGAGGAGCTACGAGCAGTACTTC	CASSPERSYEQYF
TRBV12-3/TRBV12-4	TRBJ2-7	many	TRBD2	TGTGCCAGCCACCGGGGCGGGAGAAGCGAGCAGTACTTC	CASHRGGRSEQYF
TRBV24-1	TRBJ2-2	few	TRBD2	TGTGCCACCAGTACCAAAGCCGGGGGGTCCGGGGAGCTGTTTTTT	CATSTKAGGSGELFF
TRBV12-3/TRBV12-4	TRBJ2-7	NA	NA	TGTGCCAGCAGTGCCGGTTGGGACCACGAGCAGTACTTC	CASSAGWDHEQYF
TRBV6-1	TRBJ2-7	NA	TRBD2	TGTGCCAGCAGTGAATCGTTAGCGGGGCCCTACGAGCAGTACTTC	CASSESLAGPYEQYF
TRBV29-1	TRBJ2-3	many	NA	TGCAGCGCCGAGGGTGGCACAGATACGCAGTATTTT	CSAEGGTDTQYF
TRBV29-1	TRBJ1-4	NA	NA	TGCAGCGTCCGTCCTAGGGGGACAACTAATGAAAAACTGTTTTTT	CSVRPRGTTNEKLFF
TRBV27	TRBJ1-2	many	TRBD1	TGTGCCAGCAGTACCTACAGGGGGCCTAGGTATGGCTACACCTTC	CASSTYRGPRYGYTF
TRBV5-1	TRBJ2-1	many	NA	TGCGCCAGCAGCTTGCACCCGACAACGGGCGAGGGTAATGAGCAGTTCTTC	CASSLHPTTGEGNEQFF
TRBV18	TRBJ1-1	few	NA	TGTGCCAGCTCACCACCGCAGGGGATGGGACGGACTGAAGCTTTCTTT	CASSPPQGMGRTEAFF
TRBV27	TRBJ1-1	many	TRBD1	TGTGCCAGCAGTCACAGGGGGCGAGGCACTGAAGCTTTCTTT	CASSHRGRGTEAFF
TRBV12-3/TRBV12-4	TRBJ1-2	many	NA	TGTGCCAGCAACCCCCGGGGGGTTGACGATGGCTACACCTTC	CASNPRGVDDGYTF
TRBV2	TRBJ2-5	NA	TRBD2	TGTGCCAGCAGTTTCGCGGGAGGGCCGGGGTACCAAGAGACCCAGTACTTC	CASSFAGGPGYQETQYF
TRBV3-1	TRBJ2-7	many	TRBD2	TGTGCCAGCAGCCAAGCCCTAGCGGTAACCTACGAGCAGTACTTC	CASSQALAVTYEQYF
TRBV10-3	TRBJ1-2	NA	NA	TGTGCCATCAGGAAGGAGGGGCGGGAGCGGCTAGATGGCTACACCTTC	CAIRKEGRERLDGYTF
TRBV5-1	TRBJ2-3	many	TRBD2	TGCGCCAGCAGCTTGGAGGGACTAGCGGGATATACAGATACGCAGTATTTT	CASSLEGLAGYTDTQYF
TRBV12-3/TRBV12-4	TRBJ1-4	many	TRBD1	TGTGCCAGCAGTGCAAGGACAGGGTTTGGGGAAAAACTGTTTTTT	CASSARTGFGEKLFF
TRBV6-2/TRBV6-3	TRBJ2-7	once	NA	TGTGCCAGCAGTTACCTCGCCGGGTTCTCCTACGGGCAGTACTTC	CASSYLAGFSYGQYF
TRBV7-9	TRBJ2-3	NA	NA	TGTGCCACCGGGGCCGTGTATACAGATACGCAGTATTTT	CATGAVYTDTQYF
TRBV9	TRBJ1-2	few	TRBD1	TGTGCCAGCGGGCAACAGGGGGGAACCTATGGCTACACCTTC	CASGQQGGTYGYTF
TRBV9	TRBJ2-7	NA	NA	TGTGCCAGCAGCGTAGATGGGGGTAGGGAGCAGTACTTC	CASSVDGGREQYF
TRBV2	TRBJ2-2	few	TRBD1	TGTGCCAGCAGCTACTACGGGACAGGGGTCACCGGGGAGCTGTTTTTT	CASSYYGTGVTGELFF
TRBV6-1	TRBJ1-5	many	TRBD1	TGTGCCAGCAGTGATAGTTCCAGGGGGGTCAATCAGCCCCAGCATTTT	CASSDSSRGVNQPQHF
TRBV20-1	TRBJ1-2	few	TRBD1	TGCAGTGCTCCACCATGGGGTTCGTTACAGGGGGCAGATTTTGGCTACACCTTC	CSAPPWGSLQGADFGYTF
TRBV14	TRBJ2-1	NA	NA	TGTGCCAGCAGCCACCCGGGACACCTAAGCCAGTTCTTC	CASSHPGHLSQFF
TRBV7-9	TRBJ2-7	many	NA	TGTGCCAGCAGCTCGGGACACGGACTTATCTACGAGCAGTACTTC	CASSSGHGLIYEQYF
TRBV15	TRBJ1-2	NA	NA	TGTGCCACAAGACAGAGCACCGTCTATGGCTACACCTTC	CATRQSTVYGYTF
TRBV6-6	TRBJ2-1	many	NA	TGTGCCAGCAGTTACTCGAACCCCATCTACAATGAGCAGTTCTTC	CASSYSNPIYNEQFF
TRBV4-1	TRBJ1-5	few	NA	TGCGCCAGCAGCCAAGAAAGGTATCGGGACGGGATCAATCAGCCCCAGCATTTT	CASSQERYRDGINQPQHF
TRBV12-3/TRBV12-4	TRBJ2-5	NA	NA	TGTGCCAGCAGACCAGCGGGAGAGACCCAGTACTTC	CASRPAGETQYF
TRBV11-2	TRBJ2-3	NA	NA	TGTGCCAGCAGCCCCGGATGGGGGGGCCGCGGAGATACGCAGTATTTT	CASSPGWGGRGDTQYF
TRBV2	TRBJ2-7	many	NA	TGTGCCAGCACCCCGACAGGATCCTACGAGCAGTACTTC	CASTPTGSYEQYF
TRBV10-2	TRBJ2-5	NA	NA	TGCGCCAGCAGCCGGGACCCCCGACAAGAGACCCAGTACTTC	CASSRDPRQETQYF
TRBV2	TRBJ1-1	many	NA	TGTGCCAGCAGTTTCAATGGGATCTACACTGAAGCTTTCTTT	CASSFNGIYTEAFF
TRBV4-1	TRBJ1-2	few	NA	TGCGCCAGCAGCCAAGATTTTGGGGGGGCGCAGGGCTACACCTTC	CASSQDFGGAQGYTF